One TCR beta chain is described in this entry. At one boundary the junction diverges from the germline segment, which might be a read error. Other DNA sequences in the same sample also yield this CDR3. This entry comes from a study of graft-versus-host responses after intestinal transplantation. The CDR3 has 14 residues. CDR1 is MGHRA, CDR2 YSYEKL, per germline. Assay used: immunoSEQ multiplex PCR; TCRdb lists only in-frame clones, some missing. The sample lists roughly 15,000 clones, around a third seen once, with around 5.7% in the top ten. The clonotype originates from a human patient who received an intestinal transplant. The chain joins TRBV4-1 to TRBJ2-7; D possibly corresponds to TRBD2 (5 bases). The material sequenced was alloreactive CD4+ T cells from a mixed lymphocyte reaction culture, taken before intestinal transplant. Subset described: CFSE-low proliferating T cells sorted from roughly 6-day pre-transplant mixed lymphocyte reaction (GvH or HvG direction). CDR3 residues: CASSLDARDYEQYF. The CDR3 DNA is TGTGCCAGCAGCCTAGACGCCCGGGATTACGAGCAGTACTTC.